This TCR beta chain emerged from a study of T cell responses to AZD1222 COVID-19 vaccine. Study-level points and caveats: There were vaccine-associated CD4 TCRs across spike, dominant at 160-218 and 743-854. Donors in the cohort were predominantly white British and more often female, and clonal diversity was possibly underestimated. Baseline serostatus was positive in only six or seven AZD1222 recipients.

This clone occurred once. No antigen is known for it. Investigators merged groups given second doses at roughly 4 or roughly 12 weeks. Germline values: CDR1 SGHNT, CDR2 YYREEE (reference sequence). The V and J ends lost 4 bases and 1 base respectively, with 15 bases between them. CDR3 length equals 15 residues. Profiled with immunoSEQ multiplex PCR; TCRdb holds only in-frame clones, not every one. The sample lists about 160,000 clones, roughly 90% occurring once. The sequenced sample was peripheral blood, obtained 28 days after the second AZD1222 dose. The receptor was derived from an adult who received the AZD1222 COVID-19 vaccine. The rearrangement uses TRBV5-4 and TRBJ2-7; possible D gene TRBD1, 5 bases. CDR3 loop: CASSPSGRESYEQYF. CDR3 DNA sequence: TGTGCCAGCAGCCCATCGGGCAGGGAATCCTACGAGCAGTACTTC.